The 20 T cell receptor beta chains presented below share a single source sample, sequenced in a study of regulatory T cells in long-lasting Graves disease. Arm-PCR of CDR3 regions and iRepertoire HTBI primers were used to build TCR beta libraries. Each CDR3 protein is one row after TCRdb ran MiXCR on the multiplex PCR reads. There are 500,000 to 700,000 distinct CDR3 sequences in the sample; roughly 16% occur only once, and around a sixth lies in the top ten. The time point was: newly diagnosed GD, antithyroid drugs for less than 3 months. The TCR library was made from RNA extracted from PBMCs. These data were also reused for a study on T cells in Graves' hyperthyroidism and ophthalmopathy.

The sample was peripheral blood mononuclear cells (PBMCs), taken at new diagnosis, from a patient treated with antithyroid drugs. These TCRs come from a young woman with Graves disease.

The V gene is TRBV5-5, the J gene TRBJ2-3, with D uncertain. The J call may be incorrect, as the DNA end agrees better with TRBJ2-5. CDR1 and CDR2 (germline): SGHKS, YYEKEE (reference sequence). The length of the CDR3 is 14 residues. CDR3 residues: CASSFQTASETQYF. The DNA for the CDR3 is TGTGCCAGCAGCTTTCAAACGGCTTCGGAGACCCAGTACTTC.

There are a few counts of this clonotype. The rearrangement uses TRBV20-1 and TRBJ2-5; 9 bases fit TRBD1. CDR1 DFQATT and CDR2 SNEGSKA come from the germline V gene (reference sequence). There are 14 residues in the CDR3. CDR3 DNA sequence: TGCAGAACCGGGTCCGGGACAGGGAAAGAGACCCAGTACTTC. It translates to CRTGSGTGKETQYF.

This clonotype was detected many times. V gene TRBV6-9 combines with J gene TRBJ1-3; D is undetermined. Looked up from germline, CDR1 is MNHGY and CDR2 is SVAAGI. Trimming took off 3 bases at V and 2 bases at J, with 17 bases between the two ends. The CDR3 totals 17 residues. CDR3 loop: CASSYRSGAGTGNTIYF. CDR3 DNA sequence: TGTGCCAGCAGTTACCGTTCGGGCGCAGGCACTGGAAACACCATATATTTT.

This clonotype was counted a few times. The rearrangement joins TRBV30 to TRBJ1-4; no definite D call. Trimming shortened V by 0 bases and J by 7 bases, and 9 bases separated the two germline ends. There are 13 residues in the CDR3. Per germline, CDR1 GTSNPN and CDR2 SVGIG (reference sequence). The CDR3 DNA reads as TGTGCCTGGAGTGTAGGGAGTGGTGAAAAACTGTTTTTT. Translating gives CAWSVGSGEKLFF.

This chain uses TRBV19 with TRBJ1-4; D may be TRBD1 (6 bases). Looked up from germline, CDR1 is LNHDA and CDR2 is SQIVND (reference sequence). The CDR3 totals 14 residues. The germline V and J ends were trimmed by 1 base and 8 bases, with 11 bases remaining between them. In DNA, the CDR3 is TGTGCCAGTAGTATAGGGGCGGGGACAGAAAAACTGTTTTTT. It codes for CASSIGAGTEKLFF.

This clonotype has ten or more counts. The chain has TRBV20-1 and TRBJ1-6; 11 bases line up with TRBD1. Per germline, CDR1 DFQATT and CDR2 SNEGSKA (reference sequence). With V trimmed by 5 bases and J by 8 bases, 2 bases remained unmatched. The CDR3 has 13 residues. For the CDR3, the DNA is TGCAGTGCTGGGACAGGGGGAGATTCACCCCTCCACTTT. Translation: CSAGTGGDSPLHF.

J is TRBJ1-3 and V is TRBV29-1; D gene unclear. This CDR3 is 14 amino acids long. The V gene's germline CDR1 is SQVTM and CDR2 ANQGSEA. Trimming pared 3 bases from V and 2 bases from J, leaving 11 bases between. CDR3 region: CSVEGANPGNTIYF. In DNA, the CDR3 is TGCAGCGTTGAGGGAGCAAACCCTGGAAACACCATATATTTT.

This clonotype has more than one count but fewer than ten. The rearrangement uses TRBV3-1 and TRBJ2-1, with D tentatively TRBD2 (6 bases). V was cut by 4 bases and J by 4 bases, with 11 bases left in between. The CDR3 contains 14 residues. Germline V CDR1 and CDR2: LGHDT, YNNKEL (reference sequence). The CDR3: CASSRDSAYNEQFF. For the CDR3, the DNA is TGTGCCAGCAGCCGGGACTCCGCATACAATGAGCAGTTCTTC.

The chain couples TRBV18 to TRBJ2-3; D not resolved. The CDR3 is made up of 16 amino acids. Trimming took off 4 bases at V and 2 bases at J, with 16 bases between the two ends. Germline V gene sequence: CDR1 KGHSH, CDR2 LQKENI. The chain's CDR3 is CASSRFDREVTDTQYF. The CDR3 DNA reads TGTGCCAGCTCACGATTTGACCGCGAAGTCACAGATACGCAGTATTTT.

As concerns this clonotype: The CDR3 end shows no conserved phenylalanine or tryptophan, and so a read error is likely. V is TRBV10-3 and J is TRBJ2-1; 7 bases are a match to TRBD1. CDR3 length: 14 residues. Germline CDR1 ENHRY, CDR2 SYGVKD. V shed 10 bases, J shed 7 bases, and the junction held 13 bases outside the gene matches. For the CDR3, the DNA is TGTGCCACCCGAGTCCCGGGACAGACAAATGAGCAGTTCCTC. Amino acid sequence: CATRVPGQTNEQFL.

A few counts support this clonotype. The chain carries TRBV25-1 and TRBJ2-5; 7 bases line up with TRBD1. The CDR3 extends over 14 amino acids. Germline-derived CDR1 and CDR2 are MGHDK and SYGVNS. The ends lost 6 bases at V and 2 bases at J; junction bases unmatched: 6. This CDR3 reads CASRKPGQQETQYF. In DNA form, the CDR3 reads TGTGCCAGCAGGAAACCGGGACAGCAAGAGACCCAGTACTTC.

In its sample, this clonotype was seen a few times. The CDR3, as DNA: TGTGCCAGCAGCCAAGTAAGCACAGATACGCAGTATTTT. Translated, it gives CASSQVSTDTQYF. The V and J genes are TRBV3-1 and TRBJ2-3; D unclear. The ends were cut back, 1 base at V and 0 bases at J, with 2 bases in the middle. CDR1 and CDR2 from the germline V gene are LGHDT and YNNKEL (reference sequence). The CDR3 is made up of 13 amino acids.

The chain links TRBV27 to TRBJ2-1, with 8 bases lining up with TRBD1. The V segment lost 5 bases and the J segment 1 base; nucleotides outside the gene matches: 10. The CDR3 is made up of 17 amino acids. In germline, CDR1 is MNHEY, CDR2 SMNVEV (reference sequence). The CDR3 DNA follows: TGTGCCAGCAGTGGCGGACAGGGAAGCGTGTCCTACAATGAGCAGTTCTTC. This gives the protein CASSGGQGSVSYNEQFF.

This clonotype was counted many times. The V and J genes are TRBV20-1 and TRBJ1-1; possibly TRBD1 for D (5 bases). Germline CDR1 and CDR2: DFQATT and SNEGSKA (reference sequence). The CDR3 length is 13 residues. Trimming removed 7 bases at V and 7 bases at J, with 19 bases between. CDR3 in amino acids: CSGDRGAGIEAFF. CDR3 in DNA: TGCAGTGGAGACCGCGGGGCAGGCATTGAAGCTTTCTTT.

This clonotype was seen ten or more times. The rearrangement joins TRBV20-1 to TRBJ1-6, with D uncertain. Germline-derived CDR1 and CDR2 are DFQATT and SNEGSKA (reference sequence). V was shortened by 1 base and J by 5 bases, with 15 bases between the two germline ends. The CDR3 spans 16 residues. The CDR3 DNA reads TGCAGTGCTAGAGGGCTGGGGAGACACAATAATTCACCCCTCCACTTT. Translated: CSARGLGRHNNSPLHF.

This clonotype was seen many times. This rearrangement joins TRBV28 to TRBJ1-1; the D gene is possibly TRBD1 (6 bases). This CDR3 comprises 14 residues. Germline V lookup: CDR1 MDHEN, CDR2 SYDVKM. V was pared by 6 bases and J by 2 bases, with 13 bases between. Here the CDR3 DNA reads TGTGCCAGCAGACACCAGGGGTATAACACTGAAGCTTTCTTT. Protein sequence: CASRHQGYNTEAFF.

The chain joins TRBV20-1 to TRBJ2-3; TRBD1 might be the D (6 bases). The CDR3 has 16 amino acids. Trimming left V 0 bases short and J 3 bases short, with 16 bases between. Germline loops: CDR1 DFQATT, CDR2 SNEGSKA (reference sequence). The CDR3 loop is CSARDLQGQRTDTQYF. CDR3 in DNA: TGCAGTGCTAGAGATTTGCAGGGGCAGAGGACAGATACGCAGTATTTT.

This clonotype was observed a handful of times. The chain employs TRBV28 and TRBJ2-1, with D unclear. Trimming pared 8 bases from V and 14 bases from J, leaving 13 bases between. The CDR3 sequence is 10 residues long. Germline lookup yields CDR1 MDHEN and CDR2 SYDVKM. The CDR3 region has the DNA TGTGCCAGCTGTACTTATGGAGAGTTCTTC. Encoded protein: CASCTYGEFF.

The chain has TRBV5-6 and TRBJ2-7; 10 bases line up with TRBD2. The CDR3 contains 19 residues. Germline trimming cut 5 bases from V and 1 base from J; bases unmatched to any gene: 18. The germline V gene encodes CDR1 SGHDT and CDR2 YYEEEE. The CDR3 here is CASSPLSSLAGDLSYEQYF. CDR3 sequence (DNA): TGTGCCAGCAGTCCCTTGTCGTCGCTAGCGGGAGATTTATCCTACGAGCAGTACTTC.

This clonotype has a count of ten or more. This chain uses TRBV3-1 with TRBJ2-1; D is unresolved. The V end lost 3 bases, the J end lost 6 bases, and 9 bases lay between the germline ends. Germline-derived CDR1 and CDR2 are LGHDT and YNNKEL (reference sequence). The CDR3 is 13 amino acids. CDR3 sequence: CASSQGTPNEQFF. The CDR3 DNA follows: TGTGCCAGCAGCCAGGGAACTCCCAATGAGCAGTTCTTC.